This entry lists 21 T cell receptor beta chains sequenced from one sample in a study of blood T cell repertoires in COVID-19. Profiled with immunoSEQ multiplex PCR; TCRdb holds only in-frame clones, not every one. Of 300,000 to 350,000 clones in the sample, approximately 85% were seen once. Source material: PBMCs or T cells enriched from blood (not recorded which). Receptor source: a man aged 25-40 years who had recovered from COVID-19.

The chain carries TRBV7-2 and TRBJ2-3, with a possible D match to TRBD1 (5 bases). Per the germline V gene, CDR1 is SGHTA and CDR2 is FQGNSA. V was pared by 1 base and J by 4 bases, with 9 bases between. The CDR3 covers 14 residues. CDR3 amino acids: CASSLDWGSDTQYF. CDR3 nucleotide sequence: TGTGCCAGCAGCTTAGACTGGGGCTCAGATACGCAGTATTTT. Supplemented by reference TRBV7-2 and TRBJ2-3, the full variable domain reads GAGVSQSPSNKVTEKGKDVELRCDPISGHTALYWYRQSLGQGLEFLIYFQGNSAPDKSGLPSDRFSAERTGGSVSTLTIQRTQQEDSAVYLCASSLDWGSDTQYFGPGTRLTVL.

The CDR3 spells CASSPVGGSYNEQFF. The CDR3 region has the DNA TGTGCCAGCAGCCCAGTGGGGGGCTCCTACAATGAGCAGTTCTTC. This chain links TRBV7-6 with TRBJ2-1; TRBD2 might be the D (6 bases). The germline V and J ends were trimmed by 5 bases and 0 bases, with 11 bases remaining between them. In germline, CDR1 is SGHVS, CDR2 FNYEAQ. CDR3 length equals 15 residues.

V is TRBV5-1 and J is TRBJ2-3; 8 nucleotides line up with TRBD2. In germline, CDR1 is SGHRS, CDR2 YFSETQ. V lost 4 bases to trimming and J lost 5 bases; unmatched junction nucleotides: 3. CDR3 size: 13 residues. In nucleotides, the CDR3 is TGCGCCAGCAGCCCGGGGGGGCAAGATACGCAGTATTTT. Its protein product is CASSPGGQDTQYF.

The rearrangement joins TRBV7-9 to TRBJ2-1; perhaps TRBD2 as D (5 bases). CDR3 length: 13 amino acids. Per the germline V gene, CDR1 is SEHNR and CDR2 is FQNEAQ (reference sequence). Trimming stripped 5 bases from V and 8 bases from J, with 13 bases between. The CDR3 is CASSAQTGDEQFF. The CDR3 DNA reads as TGTGCCAGCAGCGCCCAGACCGGGGATGAGCAGTTCTTC.

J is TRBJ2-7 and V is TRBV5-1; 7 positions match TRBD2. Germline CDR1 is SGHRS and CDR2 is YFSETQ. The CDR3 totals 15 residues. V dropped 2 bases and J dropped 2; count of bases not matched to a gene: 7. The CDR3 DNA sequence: TGCGCCAGCAGCTTCTTAGCGGGTTCCCCCTACGAGCAGTACTTC. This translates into CASSFLAGSPYEQYF.

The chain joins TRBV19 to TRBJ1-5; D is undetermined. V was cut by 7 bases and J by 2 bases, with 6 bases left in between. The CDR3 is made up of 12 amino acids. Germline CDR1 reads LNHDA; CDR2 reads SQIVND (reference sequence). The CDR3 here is CASTRGNQPQHF. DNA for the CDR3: TGTGCCAGTACGAGGGGCAATCAGCCCCAGCATTTT. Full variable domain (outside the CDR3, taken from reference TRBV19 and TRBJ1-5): DGGITQSPKYLFRKEGQNVTLSCEQNLNHDAMYWYRQDPGQGLRLIYYSQIVNDFQKGDIAEGYSVSREKKESFPLTVTSAQKNPTAFYLCASTRGNQPQHFGDGTRLSIL.

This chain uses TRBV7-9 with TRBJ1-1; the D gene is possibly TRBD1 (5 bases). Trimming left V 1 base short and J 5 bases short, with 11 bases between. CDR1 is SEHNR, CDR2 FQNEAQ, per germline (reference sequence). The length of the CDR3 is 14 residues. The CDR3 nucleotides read TGTGCCAGCAGCTTAGTGGGGGGTTGGACTGAAGCTTTCTTT. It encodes CASSLVGGWTEAFF.

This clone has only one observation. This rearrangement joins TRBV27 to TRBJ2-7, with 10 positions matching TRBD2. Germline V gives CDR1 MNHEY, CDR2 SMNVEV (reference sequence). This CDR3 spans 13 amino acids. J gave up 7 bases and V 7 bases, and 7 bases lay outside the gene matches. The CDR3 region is CASTASGGREQYF. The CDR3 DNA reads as TGTGCCAGCACAGCTAGCGGGGGCAGGGAGCAGTACTTC.

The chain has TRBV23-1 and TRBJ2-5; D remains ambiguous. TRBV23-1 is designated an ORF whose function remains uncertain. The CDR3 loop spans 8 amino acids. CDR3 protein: CGNGTQYF. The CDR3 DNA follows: TGCGGCAACGGGACCCAGTACTTC.

As DNA, the CDR3 is TGTGCCAGCAGCTACGGACACTCGCGTGAAGCTTTCTTT. It specifies CASSYGHSREAFF. The genes are TRBV7-3 and TRBJ1-1, with D possibly TRBD1 on 5 matching bases. Germline CDR1 reads SGHTA; CDR2 reads FQGTGA. This CDR3 has 13 residues. V was pared by 4 bases and J by 7 bases, with 13 bases between.

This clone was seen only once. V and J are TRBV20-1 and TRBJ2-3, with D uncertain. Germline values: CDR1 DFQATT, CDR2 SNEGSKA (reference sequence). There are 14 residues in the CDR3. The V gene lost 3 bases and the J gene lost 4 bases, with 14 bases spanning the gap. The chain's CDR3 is CSASPTLAADTQYF. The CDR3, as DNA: TGCAGTGCTAGTCCCACTCTGGCGGCAGATACGCAGTATTTT.

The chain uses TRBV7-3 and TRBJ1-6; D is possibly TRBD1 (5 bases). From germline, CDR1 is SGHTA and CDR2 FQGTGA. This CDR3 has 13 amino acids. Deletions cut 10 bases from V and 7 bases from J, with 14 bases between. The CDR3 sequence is CATSVGGNSPLHF. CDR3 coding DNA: TGTGCCACCAGTGTTGGGGGGAATTCACCCCTCCACTTT.

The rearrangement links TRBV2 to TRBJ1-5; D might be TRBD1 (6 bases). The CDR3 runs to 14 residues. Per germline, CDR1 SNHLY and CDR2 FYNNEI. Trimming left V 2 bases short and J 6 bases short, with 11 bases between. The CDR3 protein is CASSEQGMGQPQHF. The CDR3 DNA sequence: TGTGCCAGCAGTGAACAGGGGATGGGTCAGCCCCAGCATTTT. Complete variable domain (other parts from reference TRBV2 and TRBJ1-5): EPEVTQTPSHQVTQMGQEVILRCVPISNHLYFYWYRQILGQKVEFLVSFYNNEISEKSEIFDDQFSVERPDGSNFTLKIRSTKLEDSAMYFCASSEQGMGQPQHFGDGTRLSIL.

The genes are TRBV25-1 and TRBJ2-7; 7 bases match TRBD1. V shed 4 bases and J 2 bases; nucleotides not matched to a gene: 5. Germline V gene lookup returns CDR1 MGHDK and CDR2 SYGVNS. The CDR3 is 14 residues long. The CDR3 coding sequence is TGTGCCAGCAGTGCCGACAGGGCCACCTACGAGCAGTACTTC. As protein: CASSADRATYEQYF.

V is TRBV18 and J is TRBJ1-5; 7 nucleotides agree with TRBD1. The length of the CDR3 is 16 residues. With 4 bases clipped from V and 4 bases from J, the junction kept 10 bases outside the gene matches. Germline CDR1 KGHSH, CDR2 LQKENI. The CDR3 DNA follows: TGTGCCAGCTCACGGGGAAGCGACAGGGTGAATCAGCCCCAGCATTTT. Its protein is CASSRGSDRVNQPQHF. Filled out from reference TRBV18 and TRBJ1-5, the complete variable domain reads NAGVMQNPRHLVRRRGQEARLRCSPMKGHSHVYWYRQLPEEGLKFMVYLQKENIIDESGMPKERFSAEFPKEGPSILRIQQVVRGDSAAYFCASSRGSDRVNQPQHFGDGTRLSIL.

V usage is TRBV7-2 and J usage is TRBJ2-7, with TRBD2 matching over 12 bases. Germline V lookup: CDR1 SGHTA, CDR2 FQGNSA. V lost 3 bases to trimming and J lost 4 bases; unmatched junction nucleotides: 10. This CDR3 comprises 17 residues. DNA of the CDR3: TGTGCCAGCAGCTTCCTTAAGACTAGCGGGGGAGTTTACGAGCAGTACTTC. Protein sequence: CASSFLKTSGGVYEQYF.

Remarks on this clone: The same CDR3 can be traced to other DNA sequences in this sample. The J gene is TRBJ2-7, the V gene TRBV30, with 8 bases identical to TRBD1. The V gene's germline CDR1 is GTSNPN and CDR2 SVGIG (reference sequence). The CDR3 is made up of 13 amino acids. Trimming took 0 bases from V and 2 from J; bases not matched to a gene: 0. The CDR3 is CAWSVQGAYEQYF. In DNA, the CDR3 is TGTGCCTGGAGTGTACAGGGGGCCTACGAGCAGTACTTC. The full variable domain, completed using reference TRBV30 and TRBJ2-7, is SQTIHQWPATLVQPVGSPLSLECTVEGTSNPNLYWYRQAAGRGLQLLFYSVGIGQISSEVPQNLSASRPQDRQFILSSKKLLLSDSGFYLCAWSVQGAYEQYFGPGTRLTVT.

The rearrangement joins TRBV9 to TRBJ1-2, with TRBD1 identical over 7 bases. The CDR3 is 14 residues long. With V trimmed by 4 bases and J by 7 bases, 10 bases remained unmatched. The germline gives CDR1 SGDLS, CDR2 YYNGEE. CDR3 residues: CASSPRQGVGGYTF. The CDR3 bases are TGTGCCAGCAGCCCTAGACAGGGTGTCGGTGGCTACACCTTC.

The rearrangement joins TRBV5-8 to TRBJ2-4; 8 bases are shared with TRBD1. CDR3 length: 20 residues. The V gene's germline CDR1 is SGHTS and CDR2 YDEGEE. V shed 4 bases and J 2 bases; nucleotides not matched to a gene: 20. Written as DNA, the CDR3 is TGTGCCAGCAGCATGGGACAGGATATTCGTTTTGTTAAGACCAAAAACATTCAGTACTTC. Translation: CASSMGQDIRFVKTKNIQYF. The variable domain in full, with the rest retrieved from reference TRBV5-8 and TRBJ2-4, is EAGVTQSPTHLIKTRGQQATLRCSPISGHTSVYWYQQALGLGLQFLLWYDEGEERNRGNFPPRFSGRQFPNYSSELNVNALELEDSALYLCASSMGQDIRFVKTKNIQYFGAGTRLSVL.

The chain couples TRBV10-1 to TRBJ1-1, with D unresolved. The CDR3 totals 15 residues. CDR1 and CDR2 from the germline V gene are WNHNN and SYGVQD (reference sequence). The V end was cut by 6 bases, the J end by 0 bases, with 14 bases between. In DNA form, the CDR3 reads TGCGCCAGCAGCGGGAAGAAGAGACTGAACACTGAAGCTTTCTTT. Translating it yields CASSGKKRLNTEAFF.

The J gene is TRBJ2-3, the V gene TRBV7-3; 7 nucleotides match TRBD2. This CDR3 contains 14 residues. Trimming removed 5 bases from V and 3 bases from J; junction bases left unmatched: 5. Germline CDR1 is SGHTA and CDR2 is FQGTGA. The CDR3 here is CASSQTSATDTQYF. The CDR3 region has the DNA TGTGCCAGCAGCCAAACTAGCGCGACAGATACGCAGTATTTT.